This paragraph reports one T cell receptor beta chain. Its target is unknown. The data were obtained in a study of a mutant IDH1 vaccine in newly diagnosed glioma. Whole-study context: Most had both radiotherapy and temozolomide beforehand; others had only one.

Time point denoted: week 5, during vaccination. Vaccination used 300 ug of mutant IDH1 20-mer peptide per dose, with topical imiquimod. TCRdb's copy holds only in-frame clones and misses some; the assay was immunoSEQ multiplex PCR. The sample consists of more than 25,000 clones, roughly 90% of them appearing once. The sequencing here drew on peripheral blood mononuclear cells (PBMCs), taken from a glioma patient whose treatment included an IDH1 peptide vaccine. The TCR sequence derives from a woman aged 40 to 49 with glioma. Some clones in this sample may be carry-over from other donors' samples.

The CDR3 loop reads CASSAGQANYGYTF. The CDR3 DNA reads as TGTGCCAGCAGCGCCGGACAGGCGAACTATGGCTACACCTTC. V usage is TRBV5-6 and J usage is TRBJ1-2; TRBD1 matches 7 bases. The CDR3 loop spans 14 amino acids. Germline assignment: CDR1 SGHDT and CDR2 YYEEEE. V shed 4 bases and J 2 bases; nucleotides not matched to a gene: 5.